This TCR beta chain is from a study of T cells in Graves' hyperthyroidism and ophthalmopathy. Whole-study context: Peripheral blood was secured at the point of initial diagnosis, before any treatment.

This clonotype was seen many times. Its specificity is unknown. Source material for PBMCs was more than 9.5 ml fresh peripheral blood. Study results and caveats: Among thyroid clonotypes expanded above 0.001, most also appeared in blood.

Researchers amplified the TCR beta CDR3 regions from RNA transcripts. The HTBI primer set served for first-round RT-PCR of the TCR CDR3. TCRdb re-derived calls from the multiplex PCR reads in MiXCR, one entry per CDR3 protein. The repertoire holds under 650,000 distinct CDR3 sequences, with roughly 16% as singletons. The sequencing sample was made of blood. The receptor comes from a woman under 40 with Graves' hyperthyroidism.

CDR3 bases: TGCAGCGTTGAGGCTCGGCAGGGGGCGCGTACCGGGGAGCTGTTTTTT. Its protein is CSVEARQGARTGELFF. This chain connects TRBV29-1 to TRBJ2-2; 8 bases map to TRBD1. Germline V gene lookup returns CDR1 SQVTM and CDR2 ANQGSEA. This CDR3 region has 16 residues. Trimming took 3 bases from V and 5 from J; bases not matched to a gene: 11.